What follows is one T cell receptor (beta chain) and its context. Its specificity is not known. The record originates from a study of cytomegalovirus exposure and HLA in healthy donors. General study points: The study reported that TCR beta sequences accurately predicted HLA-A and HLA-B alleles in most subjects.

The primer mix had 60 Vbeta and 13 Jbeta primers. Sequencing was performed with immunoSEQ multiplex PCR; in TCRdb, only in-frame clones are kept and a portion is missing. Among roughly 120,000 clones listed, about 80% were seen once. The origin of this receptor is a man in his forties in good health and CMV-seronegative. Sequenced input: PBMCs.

The CDR3 sequence: CASSPYSLLNTEAFF. The DNA of the CDR3 is TGTGCCAGCAGTCCATACAGCCTTCTGAACACTGAAGCTTTCTTT. The chain links TRBV6-1 to TRBJ1-1, with D unresolved. CDR3 length: 15 residues. Germline lookup yields CDR1 MNHNS and CDR2 SASEGT. Trimming left V 5 bases short and J 0 bases short, with 13 bases between.